This T cell receptor beta chain was retrieved from a study of T cell repertoires in cytomegalovirus infection. The CDR3 runs to 15 residues. CDR1 is SGHRS, CDR2 YFSETQ, per germline. Trimming took 4 bases from V and 2 from J; bases not matched to a gene: 8. TCRdb reanalysed the reads using MiXCR and keeps one entry per CDR3 protein. The table lists roughly 990,000 distinct CDR3 sequences, less than 40% of them singletons, with about 14% in the top ten. General study points: It was HLA-C-restricted CMV-specific TCR beta clonotypes that dominated the response ex vivo.

As concerns this clonotype: Antigen: not known.

The receptor was isolated from a human donor in good health (CMV status not recorded). Some clones in this sample may be carry-over from other donors' samples. The source material was cultured CD8+ T cells from PBMCs, sampled from culture after CMV antigen stimulation. J is TRBJ2-7 and V is TRBV5-1, with TRBD1 identical over 8 bases. CDR3 region: CASSPSGQVTYEQYF. CDR3 sequence (DNA): TGCGCCAGCAGCCCCTCGGGACAGGTTACCTACGAGCAGTACTTC.